One sample yielded the 8 T cell receptor beta chains listed below, sequenced in a study of T cell repertoires in cytomegalovirus infection. TCRdb re-derived calls from the reads in MiXCR, one entry per CDR3 protein. The table has roughly 760,000 distinct CDR3 sequences, 35% to 40% seen once; the top ten hold about 2.8%. Sequenced material: PBMCs. The receptors originated from a human donor in good health (CMV status not recorded). Some clones in this sample may be carry-over from other donors' samples.

The chain links TRBV7-9 to TRBJ1-2; TRBD1 matches 7 bases. The CDR3 length is 16 residues. Per germline, CDR1 SEHNR and CDR2 FQNEAQ (reference sequence). The V gene end was trimmed by 5 bases and the J gene end by 7 bases; junction bases not matched to a gene: 16. CDR3 protein: CASSRRLDRTNAGYTF. In DNA form, the CDR3 reads TGTGCCAGCAGCCGGCGGCTGGACAGGACTAACGCTGGCTACACCTTC. The full variable domain, rest sourced from reference TRBV7-9 and TRBJ1-2, is DTGVSQNPRHKITKRGQNVTFRCDPISEHNRLYWYRQTLGQGPEFLTYFQNEAQLEKSRLLSDRFSAERPKGSFSTLEIQRTEQGDSAMYLCASSRRLDRTNAGYTFGSGTRLTVV.

This clonotype has just a few counts. This chain links TRBV14 with TRBJ1-1, with D possibly being TRBD1 (5 bases). CDR3 length: 15 residues. Trimming removed 2 bases at V and 5 bases at J, with 15 bases between. Germline V gene lookup returns CDR1 SGHDN and CDR2 FVKESK. CDR3 loop: CASSQSMGGTTEAFF. For the CDR3, the DNA is TGTGCCAGCAGCCAATCGATGGGGGGGACGACTGAAGCTTTCTTT. Full variable domain (outside the CDR3, taken from reference TRBV14 and TRBJ1-1): EAGVTQFPSHSVIEKGQTVTLRCDPISGHDNLYWYRRVMGKEIKFLLHFVKESKQDESGMPNNRFLAERTGGTYSTLKVQPAELEDSGVYFCASSQSMGGTTEAFFGQGTRLTVV.

This clonotype appeared a few times. The chain carries TRBV10-3 and TRBJ1-2; D is uncertain. V dropped 0 bases and J dropped 8 bases, with 10 bases sitting between them. The CDR3 sequence is 13 residues long. Germline values: CDR1 ENHRY, CDR2 SYGVKD. Here the CDR3 DNA reads TGTGCCATCAGTGAGTCGGCAGCTCAGGGCTACACCTTC. Translated: CAISESAAQGYTF.

This clonotype was recorded only once. A read error may be the cause here, since a much bigger clone is one base away. Without the conserved terminal phenylalanine or tryptophan, this CDR3 likely stems from a read error. The chain is built from TRBV7-8 and TRBJ2-1, with 10 bases aligning to TRBD2. Per germline, CDR1 SGHVS and CDR2 FQNEAQ. The CDR3 has 14 residues. V dropped 9 bases and J dropped 8; count of bases not matched to a gene: 10. CDR3 in DNA: TGTGCCAGTACAAAGTCACTAGCGGGGTATGAGCAGTTCTCC. Translated, it gives CASTKSLAGYEQFS.

The V and J genes are TRBV12-3 or TRBV12-4 and TRBJ1-5, with D unclear. The ends were cut back, 6 bases at V and 6 bases at J, with 9 bases in the middle. This CDR3 contains 12 residues. CDR3 region: CASSGSAQPQHF. The CDR3, as DNA: TGTGCCAGCAGCGGGTCAGCTCAGCCCCAGCATTTT.

With regard to this clonotype: At one end the junction does not follow the germline gene, possibly because of a read error. The chain employs TRBV7-8 and TRBJ1-1; weak D call: TRBD1 (6 bases). Per the germline V gene, CDR1 is SGHVS and CDR2 is FQNEAQ. This CDR3 is 12 amino acids long. This CDR3 is CASSKGTSEAFF. For the CDR3, the DNA is TGTGCAAGCAGCAAAGGGACATCTGAAGCTTTCTTT. The complete variable domain, with remaining parts taken from reference TRBV7-8 and TRBJ1-1, reads GAGVSQSPRYKVAKRGQDVALRCDPISGHVSLFWYQQALGQGPEFLTYFQNEAQLDKSGLPSDRFFAERPEGSVSTLKIQRTQQEDSAVYLCASSKGTSEAFFGQGTRLTVV.

This clonotype showed up many times. The chain links TRBV7-2 to TRBJ1-2; TRBD1 agrees at 9 bases. The V and J ends lost 1 base and 7 bases, in that order; junction bases with no gene match: 4. This CDR3 is 14 amino acids long. In germline, CDR1 is SGHTA, CDR2 FQGNSA. The CDR3 loop is CASSLGTGDSGYTF. The CDR3, as DNA: TGTGCCAGCAGCTTAGGGACAGGGGATAGTGGCTACACCTTC.

The J gene is TRBJ1-2, the V gene TRBV10-3; D call uncertain. The V end was cut by 6 bases, the J end by 8 bases, with 10 bases between. The CDR3 length is 11 residues. The germline gives CDR1 ENHRY, CDR2 SYGVKD. The CDR3 coding sequence is TGTGCCATCAGGGAACTAGGGGGCTACACCTTC. It yields the protein CAIRELGGYTF.